This entry features one T cell receptor (beta chain) sequence. Its antigen is still unknown. Per-base quality was not reported, and no clone a single base away is much larger than it. TCRbeta CDR3 regions were amplified from genomic DNA using the immunoSEQ Assay, a bias-controlled multiplex PCR. The source study handled its data this way. Nucleated cell counts per sample were estimated from amplification of reference gene primers within the assay. To quantify the absolute abundance of each unique TCRbeta CDR3 rearrangement, sequence reads were collapsed and filtered. For each sample, productive Simpson clonality was calculated as the square root of Simpson's diversity index over productive rearrangements. The source is immuneACCESS, and TCRdb retained only in-frame sequences with V and J called. Part of the clones is not carried over; for the studies checked, unresolved V genes explain less than half of this, and the remainder is unexplained. V, J and clone size reflect that table, while D and trimming were determined from the DNA. This sample holds roughly 340,000 clones; about 87% were observed only once. The leading ten clones occupy more than 1.5% of the sample.

Participants in the prospective study were aged about 18 to 95 years, lived in over 20 United States geographic areas, and enrolled through a virtual design. In the prospective study, participants were assigned to cohorts based on the clinical history participants reported in a screening survey and a study questionnaire. Mobile phlebotomists in the prospective study collected whole blood, serum and a nasopharyngeal or oropharyngeal swab from every participant. Additional blood draws and questionnaires over a 2-month period could optionally be provided by prospective study participants. Blood samples from the prospective study were shipped frozen or at room temperature prior to DNA extraction. These data originate in a study of blood T cell repertoires in COVID-19 (dated by TCRdb to 2020 to 2021). About the study as a whole: Recovered participants in ImmuneRACE Cohort 3 were defined as having two consecutive negative NP/OP PCR tests, clearance from a healthcare professional, or resolution of symptoms. Samples were obtained from the ongoing ImmuneRACE study (first 160 participants) and from 950 to 1,500 subjects provided by 6 global collaborators. A freely available public database, intended as a resource for researchers studying the immune response to SARS-CoV-2, is where the repertoires were released. Where HLA class I and class II types were available, the types were taken from metadata supplied by the sample provider, not from assay-based typing. Samples from collaborators originated in the United States, Italy and Spain and spanned both the acute and convalescent phases of COVID-19. Subjects who had been exposed to COVID-19, were actively infected with it, or had recovered from it provided the deeply sampled blood TCRbeta repertoires that made up the dataset. The material from the prospective study consisted of cDNA or gDNA derived from T cells, B-cell-depleted T cells, or PBMCs. A de-identified subject ID, COVID-19 status, age in years and sex were almost always included in the sample metadata.

What the research found in general, with its limitations: How much clinical and demographic metadata was included differed by source and by participant, and the metadata was provided uncurated.

The germline ends are 16 bases apart after V is trimmed by 3 bases and J by 0 bases. The germline V gene (reference sequence) yields SGHNT for CDR1 and YYREEE for CDR2. The CDR3 goes from the cysteine to the phenylalanine over 17 residues. Only CDR3 DNA is held: 51 bases, read in frame from base 1. Sample: PBMCs or T cells enriched from blood (not recorded which). The TCR sequence derives from a man aged 40-49 years in a cohort exposed to, infected with or recovered from COVID-19 (not recorded which). The receptor chain draws on TRBV5-4 and TRBJ2-1; the best D guess is TRBD2, with 6 bases matching. The CDR3 in this case is CASSYLFAGSSYNEQFF. The DNA reads TGTGCCAGCAGCTACCTTTTCGCGGGGAGCTCCTACAATGAGCAGTTCTTC.